The text below deals with one T cell receptor beta chain. Its antigen is still unknown. The CDR3 spans 14 residues. The V and J ends lost 9 bases and 5 bases, in that order; junction bases with no gene match: 12. The data were taken from a study of tumor and adjacent non-tumor tissue in lung cancer. The overall study: Patients were aged roughly 30 to 76, around ten men and roughly five women, stage I to III.

TCRbeta libraries were built with three rounds of nested PCR, modified from ARM-PCR. One entry per CDR3 protein, called by TCRdb with MiXCR from the multiplex PCR reads. Of some 73,000 distinct CDR3 sequences in the sample, roughly 80% were seen once. Findings and limits, study-wide: Top 100 clones took a larger repertoire share in normal lung.

The template was RNA from unsorted bulk tissue. More than 3 cm separated this lung sample from the edge of the tumor. The sequenced material came from distant non-tumor lung tissue. The source of this sequence is a man aged 55 to 70 with non-small cell lung cancer. The chain joins TRBV12-3 or TRBV12-4 to TRBJ2-7; 8 positions agree with TRBD1. In nucleotides, the CDR3 is TGTGCCAGGGCGACCCAGACAGGGGCTAACGAGCAGTACTTC. This encodes CARATQTGANEQYF.